What follows is one T cell receptor (beta chain) and its context. Its cognate antigen has yet to be identified. Per-base qualities were not stored, and no clone one base away is much larger. The junction carries 21 bases between V and J, which are trimmed by 6 bases and 7 bases respectively. The cysteine opens and the phenylalanine closes a CDR3 of 15 amino acids. Just the 45-base CDR3 DNA is kept, in frame starting at base 1. CDR1 MNHNY and CDR2 SVGAGI are derived from the germline V gene (reference sequence). The sample belongs to a study of post-analysis software for immune sequencing data (dated by TCRdb to about 2015). With respect to the entire study: Recorded disease courses included relapsing-remitting, secondary progressive and progressive-relapsing multiple sclerosis, with some patients lacking subtype annotation. The multiple sclerosis patient repertoires were compared with approximately 11 previously published healthy control repertoires from donors aged about 6 to 28 years. A subset of samples was prepared in parallel using single-end sample barcoding, then pooled and co-amplified after Illumina adapter ligation. What the work shows at the level of the full study, not this receptor alone: Normalized Chao1 diversity was significantly lower in multiple sclerosis patients than controls, suggesting substantial peripheral T-cell clonal expansion. The control group was slightly older than the multiple sclerosis patient group. Several TRBV segments, including TRBV5-6, TRBV5-1 and TRBV20-1, were significantly more frequent in patients than controls. Strong co-clustering of samples prepared in the same batch was shown by direct clustering with F measure, prompting a batch-effect correction.

To demonstrate the VDJtools post-analysis software, the study profiled TCR beta repertoires from the peripheral blood of approximately twelve young patients with multiple sclerosis. The multiple sclerosis patients were children and adolescents ranging in age from 6 to 15 years. Library construction relied on PCR. The sample was run on an Illumina HiSeq 2500. To reduce PCR and sequencing biases, unique molecular identifiers were incorporated into the TCR beta cDNA libraries. Per 1 to 10 million input T cells, 500,000 or so cDNA molecules were obtained, such that each molecule approximated one T cell. The patient libraries were prepared and sequenced with the same protocol used for the earlier healthy control dataset. Samples belonging to the same batch were prepared together, multiplexed and sequenced on a shared HiSeq lane. The published analysis was carried out like this. MIGEC handled the raw barcoded reads, throwing out single-read molecular identifier groups before consensus assembly and CDR3 extraction. VDJtools was used for post-analysis of the clonotype tables, and diversity was normalized by down-sampling every dataset to the size of the smallest sample. To correct batch-related cross-sample contamination, repertoire overlap clustering matched CDR3 amino acid sequences but not nucleotide sequences. TCRdb handled the public reads itself, with Q25 trimming in fastp and clone calling in MiXCR, and kept productive beta chains. CDR3 protein duplicates are merged, each entry listing the most common genes and DNA. These V and J calls originate from TCRdb's pipeline instead of the authors' own analysis. This sample holds approximately 730,000 distinct CDR3 sequences; 30% were observed only once. The ten largest clones represent roughly 0.53% of the sample.

The sequence derives from a girl aged 5 to 17 with multiple sclerosis. The sequenced sample consisted of blood. The chain couples TRBV6-6 to TRBJ2-5; the best D guess is TRBD1, with 7 bases matching. The CDR3 reads CASSLASSQGGTQYF. The base sequence is TGTGCCAGCAGCCTCGCTAGCTCTCAGGGGGGGACCCAGTACTTC.